Listed below are T cell receptor beta chains from one sample, sequenced in a study of CD8 T cells in Susac syndrome. TCRdb re-analysed the immunoSEQ multiplex PCR reads in MiXCR, keeping a single row per CDR3 protein. The sample contains around 130,000 distinct CDR3 sequences, approximately 95% of which appear only once. The sample consisted of CD4+ T cells from PBMCs. The source of these receptors is a human donor with multiple sclerosis. Each CDR3 is given with its conserved first and last residue. The D gene is left open where the match is weak. Size values are once, few and many counts, or a class for expanded clones, and some rows have none.

cdr3_nt	cdr3_aa	d_call	j_call	cdr3_length	clone_size	v_call
TGTGCCAGCAGCCTGGCCCGCATATCACCCGCCGGCTATGGCTACACCTTC	CASSLARISPAGYGYTF	.	TRBJ1-2	17	.	TRBV3-1
TGTGCCAGCAGCGGGACCCGCACGGATACGCAGTATTTT	CASSGTRTDTQYF	.	TRBJ2-3	13	few	TRBV2
TGTGCCTGGGGGTGGATAGGAGACGGCCGGTATGGCTACACCTTC	CAWGWIGDGRYGYTF	.	TRBJ1-2	15	.	TRBV30
TGTGCCAGAAGCCCGGGTGGACTAGCGGGAGTTTGTATCTACGAGCAGTACTTC	CARSPGGLAGVCIYEQYF	TRBD2	TRBJ2-7	18	once	TRBV5-3
TGTGCCAGCAGCTTAGGAGTCGTGGGGGGGCCCCAGCATTTT	CASSLGVVGGPQHF	.	TRBJ1-5	14	.	TRBV7-2
TGTGCCAGCAGTCGCCCAGGGACTGGAAACACCATATATTTT	CASSRPGTGNTIYF	.	TRBJ1-3	14	.	TRBV6-2/TRBV6-3
TGTGCCACCAGTACAGGGAAGCTCTACAATGAGCAGTTCTTC	CATSTGKLYNEQFF	.	TRBJ2-1	14	once	TRBV24-1
TGCAGTGCTAGGAGGACAGGGGGTTCGGGTGAAGCTTTCTTT	CSARRTGGSGEAFF	TRBD1	TRBJ1-1	14	.	TRBV20-1
TGTGCCTGGAGTGTAAGGGGGCCTACGAACACTGAAGCTTTCTTT	CAWSVRGPTNTEAFF	TRBD1	TRBJ1-1	15	.	TRBV30
TGTGCCAGCAGTGGCCGAGGGCGAACTGAAGCTTTCTTT	CASSGRGRTEAFF	.	TRBJ1-1	13	few	TRBV2
TGTGCCAGCAGACCCCCGGGACTCACGTCAAACACTGAAGCTTTCTTT	CASRPPGLTSNTEAFF	.	TRBJ1-1	16	.	TRBV5-4
TGCAGTGCTAGATTCGCGACAGGGGGGCGCGAGCAGTACTTC	CSARFATGGREQYF	TRBD1	TRBJ2-7	14	once	TRBV20-1
TGTGCCAGCAGTGCCGGGGTAGCCAAAAACATTCAGTACTTC	CASSAGVAKNIQYF	.	TRBJ2-4	14	.	TRBV12-3/TRBV12-4
TGCAGCTCCCTGACAGCGAACTATGGCTACACCTTC	CSSLTANYGYTF	.	TRBJ1-2	12	.	TRBV29-1
TGCAGTGCTAGTCCCGGGACGGGCAATCAGCCCCAGCATTTT	CSASPGTGNQPQHF	.	TRBJ1-5	14	.	TRBV20-1
TGTGCCAGCAGACCCCCGGGACAGGGGTTGACCTTC	CASRPPGQGLTF	TRBD1	TRBJ1-2	12	.	TRBV28
TGCGCCAGCAGCCCAAGACCCGCGGTTAACTATGGCTACACCTTC	CASSPRPAVNYGYTF	.	TRBJ1-2	15	.	TRBV4-1
TGTGCCAGCTCACGCATCCAGGGATACGAGCAGTACTTC	CASSRIQGYEQYF	.	TRBJ2-7	13	.	TRBV18
TGCAGTGCTGGGGGGACAGGTGACGGCAATCAGCCCCAGCATTTT	CSAGGTGDGNQPQHF	TRBD1	TRBJ1-5	15	.	TRBV20-1
TGTGCCAGCAGTGTTGGCAGGGGCCGGGGCTACACCTTC	CASSVGRGRGYTF	.	TRBJ1-2	13	.	TRBV2
TGTGCCAGCACCCGAGACAGGGTCGGGGGCTACACCTTC	CASTRDRVGGYTF	TRBD1	TRBJ1-2	13	.	TRBV5-4
TGTGCCAGCTCACCACCGGGACTAGCGGGAGGGCCTAGGGAGCAGTACTTC	CASSPPGLAGGPREQYF	TRBD2	TRBJ2-7	17	.	TRBV18
TGCAGTGCCTCCGACGGATCCACAGATACGCAGTATTTT	CSASDGSTDTQYF	.	TRBJ2-3	13	few	TRBV20-1
TGTGCCAGCAGCGAGTTTGGGCTAGCCAAAAACATTCAGTACTTC	CASSEFGLAKNIQYF	.	TRBJ2-4	15	.	TRBV3-1
TGTGCCAGCAGCGTCACCAATACGCAGTATTTT	CASSVTNTQYF	.	TRBJ2-3	11	.	TRBV7-2
TGTGCCACCAGTGGCGGACTAGCGGGAGTTACCGGGGAGCTGTTTTTT	CATSGGLAGVTGELFF	TRBD2	TRBJ2-2	16	.	TRBV24-1
TGTGCCACCAGTGATAGGGACAGGGAACCCAATCAGCCCCAGCATTTT	CATSDRDREPNQPQHF	TRBD1	TRBJ1-5	16	.	TRBV24-1
TGCGCCAGCAGCTTGGACGGCTATGGCTACACCTTC	CASSLDGYGYTF	.	TRBJ1-2	12	.	TRBV5-1
TGTGCCAGCAGCACCACAGGCCTGAATTCACCCCTCCACTTT	CASSTTGLNSPLHF	.	TRBJ1-6	14	.	TRBV12-3/TRBV12-4
TGTGCCAGCAGTTCCCGAGACAGGGAAACTGGTCAGCCCCAGCATTTT	CASSSRDRETGQPQHF	TRBD1	TRBJ1-5	16	.	TRBV28
TGTGCCACCAGTGAACATAAGACAGGGGGCGAAGAGCAGTACTTC	CATSEHKTGGEEQYF	TRBD1	TRBJ2-7	15	.	TRBV24-1
TGTGCCAGCAGTGCCAGTCTACTAGCGGGTAATTACAATGAGCAGTTCTTC	CASSASLLAGNYNEQFF	TRBD2	TRBJ2-1	17	.	TRBV12-3/TRBV12-4
TGCAGCGGGGAGACTAGCGGGAGTTACAATGAGCAGTTCTTC	CSGETSGSYNEQFF	TRBD2	TRBJ2-1	14	.	TRBV29-1
TGTGCCAGCGGTACAGGGTTCGTGAGTTCACCCCTCCACTTT	CASGTGFVSSPLHF	.	TRBJ1-6	14	.	TRBV28
TGCAGCGTTGCCCAACTAGCGGGAGTGGGGGAGACCCAGTACTTC	CSVAQLAGVGETQYF	TRBD2	TRBJ2-5	15	.	TRBV29-1
TGTGCCAGCAGCTTGACGGCGGGACAAGAGACCCAGTACTTC	CASSLTAGQETQYF	.	TRBJ2-5	14	.	TRBV7-2
TGTGCCAGCAGCTTTCGGGTGGTCAATGAGCAGTTCTTC	CASSFRVVNEQFF	.	TRBJ2-1	13	.	TRBV5-5
TGTGCCAGCAGCGTAGGGACGTCGACTGAAGCTTTCTTT	CASSVGTSTEAFF	.	TRBJ1-1	13	once	TRBV9
TGTGCCAGCAGGTCCTTCGGGACTAGCGGGGGAAATGAGCAGTTCTTC	CASRSFGTSGGNEQFF	TRBD2	TRBJ2-1	16	.	TRBV27